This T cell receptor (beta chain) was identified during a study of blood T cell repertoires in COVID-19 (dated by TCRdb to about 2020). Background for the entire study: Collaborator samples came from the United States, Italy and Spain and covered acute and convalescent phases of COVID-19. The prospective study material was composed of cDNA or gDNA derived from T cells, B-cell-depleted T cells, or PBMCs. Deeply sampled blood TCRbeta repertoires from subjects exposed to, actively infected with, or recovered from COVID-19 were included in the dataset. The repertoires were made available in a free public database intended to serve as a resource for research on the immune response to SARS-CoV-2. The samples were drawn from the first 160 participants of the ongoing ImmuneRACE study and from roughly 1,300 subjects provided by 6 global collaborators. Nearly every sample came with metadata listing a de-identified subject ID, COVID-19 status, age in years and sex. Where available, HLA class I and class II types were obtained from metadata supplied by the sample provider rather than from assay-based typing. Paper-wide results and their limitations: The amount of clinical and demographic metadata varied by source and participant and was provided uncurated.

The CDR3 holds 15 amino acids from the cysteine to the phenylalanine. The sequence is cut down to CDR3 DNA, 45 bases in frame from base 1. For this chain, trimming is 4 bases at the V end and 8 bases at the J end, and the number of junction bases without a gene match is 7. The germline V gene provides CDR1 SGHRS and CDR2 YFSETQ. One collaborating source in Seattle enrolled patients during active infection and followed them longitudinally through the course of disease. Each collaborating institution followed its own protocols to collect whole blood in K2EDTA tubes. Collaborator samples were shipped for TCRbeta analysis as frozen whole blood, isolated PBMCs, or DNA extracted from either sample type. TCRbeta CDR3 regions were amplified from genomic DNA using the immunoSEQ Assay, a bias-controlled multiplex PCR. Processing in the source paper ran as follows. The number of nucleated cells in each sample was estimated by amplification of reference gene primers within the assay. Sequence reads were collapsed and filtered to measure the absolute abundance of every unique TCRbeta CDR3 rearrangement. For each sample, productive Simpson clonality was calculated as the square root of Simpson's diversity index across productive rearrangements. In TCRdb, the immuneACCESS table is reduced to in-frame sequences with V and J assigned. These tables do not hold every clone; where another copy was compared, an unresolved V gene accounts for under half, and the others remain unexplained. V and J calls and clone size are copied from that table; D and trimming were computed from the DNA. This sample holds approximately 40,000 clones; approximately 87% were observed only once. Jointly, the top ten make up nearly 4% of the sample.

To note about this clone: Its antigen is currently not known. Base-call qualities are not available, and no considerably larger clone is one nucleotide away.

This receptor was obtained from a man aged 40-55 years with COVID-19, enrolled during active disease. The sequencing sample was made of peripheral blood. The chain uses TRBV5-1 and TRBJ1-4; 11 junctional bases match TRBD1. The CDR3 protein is CASSTGTGGMEKLFF. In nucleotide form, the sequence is TGCGCCAGCAGCACCGGGACAGGGGGTATGGAAAAACTGTTTTTT.